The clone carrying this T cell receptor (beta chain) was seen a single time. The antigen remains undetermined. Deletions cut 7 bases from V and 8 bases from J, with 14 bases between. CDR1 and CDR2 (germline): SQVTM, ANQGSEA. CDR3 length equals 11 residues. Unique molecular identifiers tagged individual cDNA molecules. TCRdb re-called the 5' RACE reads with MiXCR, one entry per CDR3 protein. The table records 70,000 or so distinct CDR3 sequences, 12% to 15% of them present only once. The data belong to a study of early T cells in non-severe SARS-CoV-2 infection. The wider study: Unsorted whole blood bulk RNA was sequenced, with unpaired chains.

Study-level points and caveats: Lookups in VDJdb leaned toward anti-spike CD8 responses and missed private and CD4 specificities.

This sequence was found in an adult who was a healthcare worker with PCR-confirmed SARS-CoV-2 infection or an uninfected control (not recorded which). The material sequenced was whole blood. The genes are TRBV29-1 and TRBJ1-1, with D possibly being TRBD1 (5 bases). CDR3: CSAIGVREAFF. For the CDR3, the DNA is TGCAGCGCAATAGGGGTGAGAGAAGCTTTCTTT.